This T cell receptor (beta chain) was captured in a study of cytomegalovirus exposure and HLA in healthy donors. Per the germline V gene, CDR1 is MNHEY and CDR2 is SVGAGI. This CDR3 has 15 amino acids. V lost 1 base and J lost 2, with 12 bases in between. The PCR made use of 60 Vbeta and 13 Jbeta primers. The repertoire was sequenced with immunoSEQ multiplex PCR; TCRdb's copy has only in-frame clones and lacks some. Among about 180,000 clones listed, 65% to 85% were seen once. V and J are TRBV6-5 and TRBJ2-7; D unresolved. The clonotype originates from a girl under 18 in good health and CMV-seropositive. The sequencing input was PBMCs. The CDR3 spells CASSYLTSGAYEQYF. The CDR3 DNA reads TGTGCCAGCAGTTACTTGACATCTGGTGCCTACGAGCAGTACTTC.